A single sample is the source of the 17 T cell receptor beta chains below, sequenced in a study of blood T cell repertoires in COVID-19. TCRdb's table, derived via immunoSEQ multiplex PCR, lists solely in-frame clones and lacks some. The table shows 160,000 or so clones, with around three quarters occurring only once. Material for sequencing was peripheral blood. The receptor source for this set is a man in his 70s with active or convalescent COVID-19.

The V and J genes are TRBV28 and TRBJ1-2, with unresolved D. Trimming took off 5 bases at V and 4 bases at J, with 14 bases between the two ends. Germline lookup yields CDR1 MDHEN and CDR2 SYDVKM. The CDR3 has 14 residues. The CDR3 DNA follows: TGTGCCAGCAGTCCGCCCCACGGGAGCTATGGCTACACCTTC. It is translated as CASSPPHGSYGYTF.

The rearrangement uses TRBV25-1 and TRBJ1-6; a possible D gene is TRBD1 (5 bases). Germline lookup yields CDR1 MGHDK and CDR2 SYGVNS. CDR3 size: 15 residues. V was cut by 7 bases and J by 8 bases, with 18 bases left in between. CDR3 loop: CASMRGSGNYSPLHF. The CDR3 nucleotides read TGTGCCAGCATGCGGGGGTCGGGGAATTATTCACCCCTCCACTTT. The whole variable domain, remainder taken from reference TRBV25-1 and TRBJ1-6, is EADIYQTPRYLVIGTGKKITLECSQTMGHDKMYWYQQDPGMELHLIHYSYGVNSTEKGDLSSESTVSRIRTEHFPLTLESARPSHTSQYLCASMRGSGNYSPLHFGNGTRLTVT.

The chain's CDR3 is CASSHTSGSSYEQYF. The CDR3 bases are TGTGCCAGCAGCCATACTAGCGGGAGTTCCTACGAGCAGTACTTC. V is TRBV6-1 and J is TRBJ2-7, with 11 bases fitting TRBD2. This CDR3 comprises 15 residues. Germline trimming cut 6 bases from V and 1 base from J; bases unmatched to any gene: 5. The germline V gene has CDR1 MNHNS and CDR2 SASEGT.

The chain couples TRBV10-2 to TRBJ1-2; TRBD1 matches 9 bases. The CDR3 spans 17 residues. Trimming removed 8 bases from V and 2 bases from J; junction bases left unmatched: 15. CDR1 is WSHSY and CDR2 is SAAADI in the germline V gene. The CDR3 region has the DNA TGCGCCAGCTCCCACCTACAGACAGGGGGAATGAACTATGGCTACACCTTC. It is translated as CASSHLQTGGMNYGYTF.

This clone appeared once. The CDR3 sequence: CAGGGTGNTIYF. The CDR3 DNA is TGTGCCGGCGGGGGAACTGGAAACACCATATATTTT. The chain couples TRBV2 to TRBJ1-3; TRBD1 is a possible D gene (5 bases). Looked up from germline, CDR1 is SNHLY and CDR2 is FYNNEI. Trimming stripped 11 bases from V and 2 bases from J, with 10 bases between. This CDR3 comprises 12 residues.

Comments on this clone: Other DNA sequences in the sample encode the same CDR3. The V call is TRBV28, the J call TRBJ2-7; TRBD1 matches at 8 bases. This CDR3 has 13 amino acids. CDR1 is MDHEN and CDR2 is SYDVKM in the germline V gene. The junction had 9 bases not matched to a gene; V was cut back by 8 bases and J by 6 bases. The CDR3: CASSRQGLGEQYF. The CDR3 DNA follows: TGTGCCAGCTCCCGACAGGGGTTAGGCGAGCAGTACTTC.

The sample holds a few counts of this clone. In the same sample, other DNA sequences code for this CDR3. V is TRBV4-2 and J is TRBJ1-2, with D possibly being TRBD1 (6 bases). Trimming left V 0 bases short and J 4 bases short, with 9 bases between. This CDR3 has 14 residues. Germline loops: CDR1 LGHNA, CDR2 YNFKEQ. The CDR3 nucleotides read TGTGCCAGCAGCCAAGAAGGACAGCTCTATGGCTACACCTTC. Protein product: CASSQEGQLYGYTF.

The rearrangement uses TRBV19 and TRBJ2-1; possible D gene TRBD2, 7 bases. The CDR3 contains 15 residues. V shed 3 bases and J shed 0 bases, with 9 bases lying between them. Germline V gene sequence: CDR1 LNHDA, CDR2 SQIVND (reference sequence). CDR3 region: CASSIAGASYNEQFF. CDR3 DNA: TGTGCCAGTAGTATTGCGGGGGCCTCCTACAATGAGCAGTTCTTC.

This clone came up a few times. The rearrangement links TRBV7-6 to TRBJ1-1; 10 bases align to TRBD1. The ends lost 5 bases at V and 3 bases at J; junction bases unmatched: 3. The CDR3 runs to 14 residues. From germline, CDR1 is SGHVS and CDR2 FNYEAQ. CDR3 bases: TGTGCCAGCAGCCAGGGACAGGGGCACACTGAAGCTTTCTTT. It encodes CASSQGQGHTEAFF.

The chain links TRBV15 to TRBJ2-7, with D maybe TRBD2 (5 bases). This CDR3 has 14 residues. Trimming left V 8 bases short and J 1 base short, with 15 bases between. In germline, CDR1 is LNHNV, CDR2 YYDKDF (reference sequence). Here the CDR3 reads CATSRLGRSYEQYF. The DNA of the CDR3 is TGTGCCACCTCCCGTCTTGGGAGATCCTACGAGCAGTACTTC. Full variable domain (missing parts from reference TRBV15 and TRBJ2-7): DAMVIQNPRYQVTQFGKPVTLSCSQTLNHNVMYWYQQKSSQAPKLLFHYYDKDFNNEADTPDNFQSRRPNTSFCFLDIRSPGLGDTAMYLCATSRLGRSYEQYFGPGTRLTVT.

CDR3 nucleotides: TGTGCCAGCAGCTTAGCCCACAAAGCAACTAATGAAAAACTGTTTTTT. It encodes CASSLAHKATNEKLFF. The genes are TRBV7-9 and TRBJ1-4; no clear D. The CDR3 has 16 amino acids. Germline CDR1 reads SEHNR; CDR2 reads FQNEAQ (reference sequence). Trimming stripped 0 bases from V and 0 bases from J, with 8 bases between.

This clone has a handful of counts. The chain recombines TRBV3-1 (or the pseudogene TRBV3-2) with TRBJ2-3, with D possibly TRBD2 on 5 matching bases. The V gene's germline CDR1 is LGHDT and CDR2 YNNKEL (reference sequence). V was shortened by 4 bases and J by 2 bases, with 16 bases between the two germline ends. The CDR3 extends over 16 amino acids. The DNA for the CDR3 is TGTGCCAGCAGCCCCCTAGGACTGGGAAACACAGATACGCAGTATTTT. Its translation: CASSPLGLGNTDTQYF.

The V call is TRBV30, the J call TRBJ2-3, with TRBD1 identical over 7 bases. J was trimmed by 0 bases and V by 1 base; bases with no gene match: 4. The CDR3 contains 15 residues. Germline CDR1 and CDR2: GTSNPN and SVGIG (reference sequence). CDR3 residues: CAWSAQGLSTDTQYF. The CDR3 region has the DNA TGTGCCTGGAGTGCACAGGGGCTTAGCACAGATACGCAGTATTTT.

This clone was picked up one time. The V and J genes are TRBV30 and TRBJ1-4; no firm D call. The CDR3 extends over 13 amino acids. The V end was cut by 3 bases, the J end by 3 bases, with 8 bases between. The germline V gene has CDR1 GTSNPN and CDR2 SVGIG (reference sequence). CDR3 sequence: CAWRQYPNEKLFF. In DNA, the CDR3 is TGTGCCTGGAGACAGTATCCTAATGAAAAACTGTTTTTT.

A few counts support this clone. The chain joins TRBV2 to TRBJ1-2; no clear D gene. From germline, CDR1 is SNHLY and CDR2 FYNNEI. CDR3 length: 12 amino acids. Trimming took off 6 bases at V and 8 bases at J, with 13 bases between the two ends. The DNA of the CDR3 is TGTGCCAGCAGGCCCGCGGGGAACGGCTACACCTTC. Translating it yields CASRPAGNGYTF.

The sample holds one count of this clone. The chain links TRBV10-3 to TRBJ2-3; 9 bases map to TRBD1. Germline CDR1 and CDR2: ENHRY and SYGVKD. This CDR3 has 13 amino acids. After removal of 6 bases from V and 6 bases from J, the junction contained 4 bases not matched to a gene. CDR3 bases: TGTGCCATCAGCGGGACAGGGAAGGATACGCAGTATTTT. Its protein product is CAISGTGKDTQYF.

The CDR3 nucleotides are TGTGCCAGCAGGCAGGGGGAAGGGGCCTATCAGCCCCAGCATTTT. Amino acid sequence: CASRQGEGAYQPQHF. The V gene is TRBV6-5, the J gene TRBJ1-5; TRBD1 agrees at 7 bases. From germline, CDR1 is MNHEY and CDR2 SVGAGI. V dropped 6 bases and J dropped 5; count of bases not matched to a gene: 10. The CDR3 has 15 residues.